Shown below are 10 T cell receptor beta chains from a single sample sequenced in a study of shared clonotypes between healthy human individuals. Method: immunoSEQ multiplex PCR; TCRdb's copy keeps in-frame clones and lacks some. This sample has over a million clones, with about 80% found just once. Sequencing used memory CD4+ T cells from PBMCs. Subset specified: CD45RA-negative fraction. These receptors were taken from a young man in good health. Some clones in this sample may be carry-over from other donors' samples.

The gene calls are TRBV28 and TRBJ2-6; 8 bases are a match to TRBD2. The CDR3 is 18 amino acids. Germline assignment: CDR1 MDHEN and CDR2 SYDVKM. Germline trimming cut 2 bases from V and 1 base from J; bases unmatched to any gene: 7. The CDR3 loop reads CASSLMAGGPSGANVLTF. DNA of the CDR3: TGTGCCAGCAGTTTAATGGCGGGAGGCCCGTCTGGGGCCAACGTCCTGACTTTC.

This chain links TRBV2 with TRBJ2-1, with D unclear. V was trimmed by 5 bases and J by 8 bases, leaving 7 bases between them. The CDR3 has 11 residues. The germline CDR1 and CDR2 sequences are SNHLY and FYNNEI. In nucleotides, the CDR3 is TGTGCCAGCAGTCTCCCGGATGAGCAGTTCTTC. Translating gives CASSLPDEQFF.

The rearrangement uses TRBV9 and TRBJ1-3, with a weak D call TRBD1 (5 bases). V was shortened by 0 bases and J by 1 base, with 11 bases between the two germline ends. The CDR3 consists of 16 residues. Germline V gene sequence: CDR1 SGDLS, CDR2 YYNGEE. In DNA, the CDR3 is TGTGCCAGCAGCGTAGCTTTTGGGGGATCTGGAAACACCATATATTTT. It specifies CASSVAFGGSGNTIYF.

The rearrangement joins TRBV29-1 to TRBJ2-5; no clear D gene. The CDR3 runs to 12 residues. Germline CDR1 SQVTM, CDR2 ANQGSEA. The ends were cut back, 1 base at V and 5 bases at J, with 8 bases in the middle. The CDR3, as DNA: TGCAGCGTTGAAGTGGGCGCCGAGACCCAGTACTTC. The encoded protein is CSVEVGAETQYF.

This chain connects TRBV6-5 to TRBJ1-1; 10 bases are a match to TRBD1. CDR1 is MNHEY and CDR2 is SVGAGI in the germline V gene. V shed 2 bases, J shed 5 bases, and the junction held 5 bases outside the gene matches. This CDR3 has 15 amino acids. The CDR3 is CASSYIGQGGTEAFF. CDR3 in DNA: TGTGCCAGCAGTTACATCGGACAGGGGGGGACTGAAGCTTTCTTT.

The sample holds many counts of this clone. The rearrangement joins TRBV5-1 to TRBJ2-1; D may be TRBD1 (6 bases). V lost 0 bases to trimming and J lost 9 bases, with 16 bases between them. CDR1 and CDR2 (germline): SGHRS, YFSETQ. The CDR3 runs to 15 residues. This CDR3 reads CASSLVGLLRGEQFF. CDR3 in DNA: TGCGCCAGCAGCTTGGTTGGGCTCCTCAGGGGTGAGCAGTTCTTC.

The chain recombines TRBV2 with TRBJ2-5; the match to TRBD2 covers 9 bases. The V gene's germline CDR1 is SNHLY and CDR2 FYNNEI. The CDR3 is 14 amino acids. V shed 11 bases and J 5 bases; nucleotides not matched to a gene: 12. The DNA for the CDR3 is TGTGCCGAGGGGGGTAGCGGGAGATTGGAGACCCAGTACTTC. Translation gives CAEGGSGRLETQYF.

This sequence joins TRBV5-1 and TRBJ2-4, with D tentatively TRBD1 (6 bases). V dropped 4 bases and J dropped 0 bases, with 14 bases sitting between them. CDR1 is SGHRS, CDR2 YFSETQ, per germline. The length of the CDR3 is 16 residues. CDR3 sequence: CASSPGQTIAKNIQYF. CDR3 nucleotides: TGCGCCAGCAGCCCCGGACAGACCATAGCCAAAAACATTCAGTACTTC.

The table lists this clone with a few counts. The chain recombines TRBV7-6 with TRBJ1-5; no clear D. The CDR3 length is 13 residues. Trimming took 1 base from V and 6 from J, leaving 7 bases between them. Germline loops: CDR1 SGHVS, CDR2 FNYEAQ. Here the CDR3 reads CASSLELSQPQHF. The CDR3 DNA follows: TGTGCCAGCAGCTTAGAATTGAGTCAGCCCCAGCATTTT.

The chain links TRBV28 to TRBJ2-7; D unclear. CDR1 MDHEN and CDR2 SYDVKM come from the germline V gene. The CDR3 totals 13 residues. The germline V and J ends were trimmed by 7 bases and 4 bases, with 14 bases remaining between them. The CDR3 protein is CASKDRARYEQYF. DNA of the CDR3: TGTGCCAGCAAGGACCGGGCCCGGTACGAGCAGTACTTC. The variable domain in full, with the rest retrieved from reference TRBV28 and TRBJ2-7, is DVKVTQSSRYLVKRTGEKVFLECVQDMDHENMFWYRQDPGLGLRLIYFSYDVKMKEKGDIPEGYSVSREKKERFSLILESASTNQTSMYLCASKDRARYEQYFGPGTRLTVT.